Below, one T cell receptor (beta chain) is given with its context. The data are from a study of control samples from healthy donors and cancer patients. Here immunoSEQ multiplex PCR was the method, and the copy in TCRdb shows in-frame clones only, minus some. The sample records about 130,000 clones, approximately 92% being singletons. V gave up 7 bases and J gave up 4 bases, with 17 bases separating them. Germline-derived CDR1 and CDR2 are LGHDT and YNNKEL (reference sequence). This CDR3 spans 15 amino acids. This receptor was taken from a man younger than 30 in good health. This chain connects TRBV3-1 (or the pseudogene TRBV3-2) to TRBJ1-3, with a tentative D call TRBD1 (5 bases). Sequences were obtained from blood. The CDR3 reads CASNQDMGSGNTIYF. DNA for the CDR3: TGTGCCAGCAATCAGGACATGGGGTCCGGAAACACCATATATTTT.